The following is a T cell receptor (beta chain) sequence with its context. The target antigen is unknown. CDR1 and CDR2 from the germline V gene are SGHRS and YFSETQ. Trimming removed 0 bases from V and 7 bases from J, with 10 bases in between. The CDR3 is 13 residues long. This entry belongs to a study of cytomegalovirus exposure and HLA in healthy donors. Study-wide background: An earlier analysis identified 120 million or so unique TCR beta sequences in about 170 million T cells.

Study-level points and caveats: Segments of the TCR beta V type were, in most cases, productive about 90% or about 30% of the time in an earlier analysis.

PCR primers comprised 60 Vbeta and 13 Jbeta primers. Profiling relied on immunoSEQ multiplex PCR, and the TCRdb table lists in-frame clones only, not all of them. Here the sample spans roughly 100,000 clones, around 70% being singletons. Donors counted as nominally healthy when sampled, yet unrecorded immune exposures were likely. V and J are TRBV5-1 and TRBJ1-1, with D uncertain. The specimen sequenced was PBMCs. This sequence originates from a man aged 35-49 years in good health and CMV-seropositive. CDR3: CASSLGDLNEAFF. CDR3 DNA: TGCGCCAGCAGCTTGGGAGACTTAAATGAAGCTTTCTTT.